This entry describes one T cell receptor beta chain. TCRdb recomputed calls from the PCR reads with MiXCR, one row per CDR3 protein. The table shows 15,000 to 20,000 distinct CDR3 sequences, with 44% occurring only once. The CDR3 is 13 amino acids. These data are taken from a study of tumor-infiltrating lymphocytes in oesophageal squamous cell carcinoma. What was sequenced was blood. The sequence was obtained from a female donor with esophageal squamous cell carcinoma. The genes are TRBV12-3 or TRBV12-4 and TRBJ2-7, with no clear D. The J call may be wrong; the DNA end is better matched by TRBJ2-5. CDR3: CASMRFLGETQYF. CDR3 coding DNA: TGTGCCAGCATGCGGTTCTTAGGAGAGACCCAGTACTTC.